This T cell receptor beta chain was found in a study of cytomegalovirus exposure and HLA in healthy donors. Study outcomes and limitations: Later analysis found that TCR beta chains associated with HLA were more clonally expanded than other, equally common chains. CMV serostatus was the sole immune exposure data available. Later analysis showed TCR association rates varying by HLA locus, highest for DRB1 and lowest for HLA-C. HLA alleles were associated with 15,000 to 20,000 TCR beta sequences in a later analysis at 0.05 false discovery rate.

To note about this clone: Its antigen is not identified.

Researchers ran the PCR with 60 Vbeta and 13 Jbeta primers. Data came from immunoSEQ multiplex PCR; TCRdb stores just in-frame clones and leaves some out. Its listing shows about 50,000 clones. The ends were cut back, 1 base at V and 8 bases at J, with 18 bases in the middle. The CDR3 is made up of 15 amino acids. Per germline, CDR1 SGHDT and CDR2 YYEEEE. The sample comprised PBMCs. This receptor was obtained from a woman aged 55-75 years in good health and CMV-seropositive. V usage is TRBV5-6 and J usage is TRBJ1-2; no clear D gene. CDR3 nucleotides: TGTGCCAGCAGCTTGATCCGACGACCCCTAGACGGCTACACCTTC. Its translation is CASSLIRRPLDGYTF.